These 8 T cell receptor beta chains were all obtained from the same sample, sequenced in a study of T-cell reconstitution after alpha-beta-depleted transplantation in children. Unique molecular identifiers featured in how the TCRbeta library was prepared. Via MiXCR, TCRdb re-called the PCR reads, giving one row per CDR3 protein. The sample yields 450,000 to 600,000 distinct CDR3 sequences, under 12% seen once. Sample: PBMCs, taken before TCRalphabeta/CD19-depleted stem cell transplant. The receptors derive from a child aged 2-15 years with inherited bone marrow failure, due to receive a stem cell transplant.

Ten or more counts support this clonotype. The CDR3 coding sequence is TGTGCCAGCAGTTACTGGGGTAGGGACGGCTACACCTTC. Translation gives CASSYWGRDGYTF. This chain uses TRBV6-5 with TRBJ1-2; a weak D match, TRBD1 (5 bases). Germline V gene data show CDR1 as MNHEY and CDR2 as SVGAGI. Deletions cut 1 base from V and 8 bases from J, with 11 bases between. This CDR3 has 13 amino acids.

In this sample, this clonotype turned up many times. The DNA for the CDR3 is TGTGCCAGCAGTTCTGAGTCCGTGGGGGAGCAGTACTTC. Translating it yields CASSSESVGEQYF. The V call is TRBV12-3 or TRBV12-4, the J call TRBJ2-7; no definite D call. The CDR3 extends over 13 amino acids. V lost 4 bases to trimming and J lost 7 bases, with 14 bases between them.

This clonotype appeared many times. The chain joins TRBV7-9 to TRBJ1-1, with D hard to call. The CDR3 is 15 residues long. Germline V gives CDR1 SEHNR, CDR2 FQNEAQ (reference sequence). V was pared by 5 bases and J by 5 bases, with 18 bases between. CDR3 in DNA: TGTGCCAGCAGCCCCGGCGTTGGGCGTCGGACTGAAGCTTTCTTT. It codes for CASSPGVGRRTEAFF.

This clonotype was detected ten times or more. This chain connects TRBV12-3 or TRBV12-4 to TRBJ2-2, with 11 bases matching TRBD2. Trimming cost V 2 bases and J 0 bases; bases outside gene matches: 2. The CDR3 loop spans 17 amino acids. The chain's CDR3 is CASSLLAGGPNTGELFF. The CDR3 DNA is TGTGCCAGCAGTTTACTAGCGGGAGGCCCGAACACCGGGGAGCTGTTTTTT.

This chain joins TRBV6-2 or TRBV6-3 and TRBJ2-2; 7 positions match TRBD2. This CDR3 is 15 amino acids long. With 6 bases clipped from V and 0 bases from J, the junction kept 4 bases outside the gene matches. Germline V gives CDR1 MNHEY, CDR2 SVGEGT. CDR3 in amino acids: CASRTGRPNTGELFF. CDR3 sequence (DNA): TGTGCCAGCAGAACCGGGAGGCCGAACACCGGGGAGCTGTTTTTT.

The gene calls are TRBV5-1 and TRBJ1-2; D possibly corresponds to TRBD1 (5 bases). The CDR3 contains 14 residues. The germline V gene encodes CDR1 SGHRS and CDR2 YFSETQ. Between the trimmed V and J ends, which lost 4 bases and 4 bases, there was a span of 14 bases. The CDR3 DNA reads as TGCGCCAGCAGCCCCGAAAGGGGTACCTATGGCTACACCTTC. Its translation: CASSPERGTYGYTF.

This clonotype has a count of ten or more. DNA for the CDR3: TGCAGTGCTCCCCCGGGACAGAGCTATGGCTACACCTTC. It codes for CSAPPGQSYGYTF. The chain couples TRBV20-1 to TRBJ1-2; 7 positions agree with TRBD1. The germline CDR1 and CDR2 sequences are DFQATT and SNEGSKA (reference sequence). Germline trimming cut 5 bases from V and 4 bases from J; bases unmatched to any gene: 7. The CDR3 is 13 residues long.

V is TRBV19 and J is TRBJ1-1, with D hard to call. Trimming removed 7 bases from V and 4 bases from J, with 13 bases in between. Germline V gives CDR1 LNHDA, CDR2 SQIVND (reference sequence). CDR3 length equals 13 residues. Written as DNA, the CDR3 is TGTGCCAGTACCATGAGGGCCGGCACTGAAGCTTTCTTT. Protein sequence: CASTMRAGTEAFF.